This T cell receptor beta chain is from a study of T-cell reconstitution after alpha-beta-depleted transplantation in children. Findings and caveats of the study: A year had passed since transplant, and T-cell counts and diversity by then came mostly from newly produced T cells. The origin of alpha-beta T cells about two months after transplant was reportedly several hundred expanded graft clones. Several patients had high TCRbeta diversity at day 60; it came from surviving recipient T cells and thymic progenitors.

CDR1 and CDR2 from the germline V gene are DFQATT and SNEGSKA (reference sequence). The CDR3 consists of 12 residues. The ends were cut back, 2 bases at V and 9 bases at J, with 11 bases in the middle. Library preparation (for TCRbeta) was performed with unique molecular identifiers. One entry per CDR3 protein, called by TCRdb with MiXCR from the PCR reads. Seen here are 550,000 to 600,000 distinct CDR3 sequences, about 23% observed once, and the top ten hold 13% to 15%. In regard to this clonotype: Its target is not known.

The rearrangement uses TRBV20-1 and TRBJ2-1; possibly TRBD1 or TRBD2 for D (5 bases each). This TCR was sampled from a boy in the first two years of life who had a stem cell transplant for acute myeloid leukemia, so the T cells may come from the graft donor. This material consisted of PBMCs, mostly from graft donor cells, taken 360 days after TCRalphabeta/CD19-depleted stem cell transplant. The CDR3 DNA reads as TGCAGTGCTAGAAAGGGGAGCGCTGAGCAGTTCTTC. Its translation is CSARKGSAEQFF.